The 18 T cell receptor beta chains below all came from one sample that was sequenced in a study of T cell responses to AZD1222 COVID-19 vaccine. TCRdb's copy holds only in-frame clones and misses some; the assay was immunoSEQ multiplex PCR. The sample records about 150,000 clones, roughly nine tenths being singletons. The material was peripheral blood, obtained on day 0 of AZD1222 vaccination. The receptor set was obtained from an adult in good health.

V and J are TRBV27 and TRBJ2-7, with 7 bases lining up with TRBD1. Germline V gene data show CDR1 as MNHEY and CDR2 as SMNVEV (reference sequence). Trimming removed 4 bases from V and 4 bases from J; junction bases left unmatched: 10. This CDR3 spans 15 amino acids. CDR3 in amino acids: CASSSHHQQGYEQYF. In DNA form, the CDR3 reads TGTGCCAGCAGTTCACACCACCAACAGGGGTACGAGCAGTACTTC.

The chain combines TRBV29-1 with TRBJ1-2, with a tentative D call TRBD1 (5 bases). Germline V gene lookup returns CDR1 SQVTM and CDR2 ANQGSEA. V lost 5 bases and J lost 6, with 16 bases in between. This CDR3 is built from 13 residues. This CDR3 is CSVLGANYDGYTF. CDR3 nucleotide sequence: TGCAGCGTTCTTGGGGCTAACTATGATGGCTACACCTTC.

There are a few counts of this clone. V and J are TRBV7-9 and TRBJ2-7; D might be TRBD1 or TRBD2, each matching 5 bases. CDR1 is SEHNR, CDR2 FQNEAQ, per germline (reference sequence). V lost 6 bases, J lost 9 bases, and 18 bases lay in between. The CDR3 consists of 13 residues. The CDR3 reads CASRVLGEGSQYF. CDR3 sequence (DNA): TGTGCCAGCAGAGTTTTAGGTGAGGGGTCGCAGTACTTC.

In its sample, this clone was seen a few times. The chain joins TRBV7-2 to TRBJ2-7, with D possibly TRBD2 on 5 matching bases. V lost 0 bases, J lost 6 bases, and 12 bases lay in between. The CDR3 sequence is 14 residues long. Looked up from germline, CDR1 is SGHTA and CDR2 is FQGNSA. Here the CDR3 DNA reads TGTGCCAGCAGCTTAGCGGGGAGTGGCTTCGAGCAGTACTTC. Its translation is CASSLAGSGFEQYF.

V is TRBV6-2 or TRBV6-3 and J is TRBJ1-1; weak D call: TRBD1 (6 bases). CDR3 length equals 15 residues. Germline V gives CDR1 MNHEY, CDR2 SVGEGT. V lost 0 bases and J lost 1, with 9 bases in between. The CDR3 here is CASSYSGGANTEAFF. As DNA, the CDR3 is TGTGCCAGCAGTTACTCGGGGGGGGCGAACACTGAAGCTTTCTTT.

J is TRBJ2-1 and V is TRBV7-3; 9 bases map to TRBD2. Germline assignment: CDR1 SGHTA and CDR2 FQGTGA. The CDR3 has 16 amino acids. Trimming at V came to 0 bases and at J to 2 bases, leaving 2 bases not matched to a gene. CDR3 sequence: CASSLTPSGTYNEQFF. For the CDR3, the DNA is TGTGCCAGCAGCTTAACTCCTAGCGGGACCTACAATGAGCAGTTCTTC. The variable domain in full, completed from reference TRBV7-3 and TRBJ2-1, reads GAGVSQTPSNKVTEKGKYVELRCDPISGHTALYWYRQSLGQGPEFLIYFQGTGAADDSGLPNDRFFAVRPEGSVSTLKIQRTERGDSAVYLCASSLTPSGTYNEQFFGPGTRLTVL.

The chain couples TRBV7-2 to TRBJ1-2; TRBD1 agrees at 7 bases. V trimming: 4 bases; J trimming: 1 base; junction bases outside the gene matches: 3. Germline V gene lookup returns CDR1 SGHTA and CDR2 FQGNSA. The CDR3 length is 14 residues. As DNA, the CDR3 is TGTGCCAGCAGCTGGGACAGCATTAACTATGGCTACACCTTC. This codes for CASSWDSINYGYTF.

This clone occurred once. The chain has TRBV18 and TRBJ1-1; no clear D gene. V dropped 5 bases and J dropped 1 base, with 8 bases sitting between them. CDR1 is KGHSH, CDR2 LQKENI, per germline. The CDR3 is made up of 13 amino acids. The CDR3 sequence: CASSKGSNTEAFF. CDR3 sequence (DNA): TGTGCCAGCTCAAAGGGATCGAACACTGAAGCTTTCTTT. Together with reference TRBV18 and TRBJ1-1, the CDR3 gives the full variable domain: NAGVMQNPRHLVRRRGQEARLRCSPMKGHSHVYWYRQLPEEGLKFMVYLQKENIIDESGMPKERFSAEFPKEGPSILRIQQVVRGDSAAYFCASSKGSNTEAFFGQGTRLTVV.

The V gene is TRBV9, the J gene TRBJ2-3; D is possibly TRBD1 (7 bases). Trimming shortened V by 8 bases and J by 2 bases, and 18 bases separated the two germline ends. Germline CDR1 is SGDLS and CDR2 is YYNGEE. This CDR3 contains 15 residues. The CDR3 bases are TGTGCCAGTGGAGGCAGGGGGAGGTCCACAGATACGCAGTATTTT. Amino acids: CASGGRGRSTDTQYF.

The V call is TRBV19, the J call TRBJ1-2; the match to TRBD1 covers 8 bases. The CDR3 loop spans 13 amino acids. Losses at the gene ends were 4 bases for V and 8 bases for J; bases not matched to a gene: 6. Germline CDR1 LNHDA, CDR2 SQIVND (reference sequence). CDR3 protein: CASSKQGARGYTF. In nucleotides, the CDR3 is TGTGCCAGTAGTAAGCAGGGGGCGCGAGGCTACACCTTC.

The count of this clone is one. The J gene is TRBJ1-5, the V gene TRBV7-2; D perhaps matches TRBD1 (6 bases). The germline CDR1 and CDR2 sequences are SGHTA and FQGNSA. The CDR3 runs 15 residues. Trimming cost V 0 bases and J 6 bases, with 12 bases left between them. The CDR3, as DNA: TGTGCCAGCAGCTTAGCGGGGGGCGAGGGTCAGCCCCAGCATTTT. It encodes CASSLAGGEGQPQHF.

J is TRBJ2-7 and V is TRBV7-2; D might be TRBD2 (6 bases). The CDR3 length is 13 residues. Germline values: CDR1 SGHTA, CDR2 FQGNSA. The V end lost 4 bases, the J end lost 8 bases, and 15 bases lay between the germline ends. In DNA, the CDR3 is TGTGCCAGCAGCTATCTCGGAGGGGACCAGCAGTACTTC. Translation gives CASSYLGGDQQYF.

This rearrangement joins TRBV27 to TRBJ1-1; no firm D call. CDR3 length equals 16 residues. Germline CDR1 and CDR2: MNHEY and SMNVEV (reference sequence). Trimming removed 0 bases from V and 5 bases from J, with 16 bases in between. The CDR3 protein is CASSLSSRRRGTEAFF. DNA of the CDR3: TGTGCCAGCAGTTTATCGTCTCGCAGGAGAGGGACTGAAGCTTTCTTT.

The V call is TRBV24-1, the J call TRBJ1-2; possible D gene TRBD1, 5 bases. The V gene lost 4 bases and the J gene lost 7 bases, with 9 bases spanning the gap. The CDR3 contains 12 residues. CDR1 and CDR2 (germline): KGHDR, SFDVKD. The CDR3: CATSDPDSGYTF. CDR3 sequence (DNA): TGTGCCACCAGTGACCCTGACAGTGGCTACACCTTC.

This CDR3 reads CASSRQSYEQYF. The CDR3 nucleotides are TGTGCCAGCAGCCGTCAGTCCTACGAGCAGTACTTC. V is TRBV7-8 and J is TRBJ2-7; no clear D gene. This CDR3 comprises 12 residues. Germline CDR1 and CDR2: SGHVS and FQNEAQ. V was shortened by 5 bases and J by 1 base, with 6 bases between the two germline ends.

The V call is TRBV9, the J call TRBJ1-6; TRBD1 matches at 7 bases. The junction had 4 bases not matched to a gene; V was cut back by 0 bases and J by 7 bases. CDR1 and CDR2 (germline): SGDLS, YYNGEE. CDR3 length: 15 amino acids. Here the CDR3 reads CASSVAQGKNSPLHF. CDR3 DNA: TGTGCCAGCAGCGTAGCACAGGGGAAGAATTCACCCCTCCACTTT. The full variable domain, in which reference TRBV9 and TRBJ1-6 provide the parts outside the CDR3, is DSGVTQTPKHLITATGQRVTLRCSPRSGDLSVYWYQQSLDQGLQFLIQYYNGEERAKGNILERFSAQQFPDLHSELNLSSLELGDSALYFCASSVAQGKNSPLHFGNGTRLTVT.

The J gene is TRBJ1-2, the V gene TRBV19; the match to TRBD1 covers 8 bases. CDR1 LNHDA and CDR2 SQIVND come from the germline V gene (reference sequence). V was pared by 5 bases and J by 3 bases, with 2 bases of the junction left unmatched. The length of the CDR3 is 13 residues. CDR3 DNA sequence: TGTGCCAGTAGTGACAGGGGTGACTATGGCTACACCTTC. It yields the protein CASSDRGDYGYTF.

This chain joins TRBV28 and TRBJ1-2; D not certain. This CDR3 comprises 12 residues. V dropped 3 bases and J dropped 5 bases, with 7 bases sitting between them. Germline CDR1 is MDHEN and CDR2 is SYDVKM. This CDR3 is CASSFRGYGYTF. The DNA of the CDR3 is TGTGCCAGCAGTTTTCGGGGTTATGGCTACACCTTC.